This T cell receptor (beta chain) was captured in a study of T cell repertoires in cytomegalovirus infection. Study as a whole: Both a matching HLA type and CMV infection were indicated by public TCR beta signatures. Findings and limits, study-wide: Cumulative frequency of public TCR beta families picked out carriers of CMV plus the relevant HLA. Dominating the ex vivo response were HLA-C-restricted CMV-specific TCR beta clonotypes.

This clonotype has just a few counts. Its antigen is unknown. With 4 bases clipped from V and 10 bases from J, the junction kept 12 bases outside the gene matches. In germline, CDR1 is SGHKS, CDR2 YYEKEE (reference sequence). The CDR3 runs 15 residues. TCRdb used MiXCR to reprocess the reads, holding one entry per CDR3 protein. The repertoire holds 600,000 to 800,000 distinct CDR3 sequences, with around 24% as singletons. The sample comprised CD8+ T cells from PBMCs. The sequence was obtained from a human donor in good health (CMV status not recorded). Some clones in this sample may be carry-over from other donors' samples. V is TRBV5-5 and J is TRBJ2-1; 9 nucleotides match TRBD2. For the CDR3, the DNA is TGTGCCAGCAGCCCTGCCGGACTAGCGCGGAAGGAGCAGTTCTTC. Its protein is CASSPAGLARKEQFF.